What follows are 2 T cell receptor beta chains derived from one specimen sequenced in a study of blood T cells in healthy people across ages. It was with a sample-barcoded 5' primer and a J-beta primer mix that a second PCR of roughly 7 to 12 cycles was run. TCRdb reprocessed the 5' RACE reads via MiXCR and lists one record per CDR3 protein. The profile shows about 620,000 distinct CDR3 sequences, roughly 20% of them singletons. Input material: blood. The receptor set was obtained from a man between 65 and 79 years old in good health.

This clonotype has a handful of counts. The chain carries TRBV29-1 and TRBJ1-1, with 10 bases lining up with TRBD1. Germline V gene sequence: CDR1 SQVTM, CDR2 ANQGSEA. The CDR3 extends over 12 amino acids. Germline trimming cut 3 bases from V and 9 bases from J; bases unmatched to any gene: 4. The CDR3 spells CSVDGQGGKAFF. The DNA for the CDR3 is TGCAGCGTTGACGGACAGGGGGGGAAAGCTTTCTTT.

The gene calls are TRBV5-5 and TRBJ2-4; TRBD1 is a possible D gene (5 bases). The CDR3 contains 14 residues. CDR1 is SGHKS and CDR2 is YYEKEE in the germline V gene (reference sequence). Trimming pared 0 bases from V and 3 bases from J, leaving 7 bases between. CDR3 residues: CASSLDRLKNIQYF. CDR3 nucleotide sequence: TGTGCCAGCAGCTTGGACAGGCTCAAAAACATTCAGTACTTC.